One and the same sample provided the 22 T cell receptor beta chains below, sequenced in a study of cytomegalovirus exposure and HLA in healthy donors. The PCR used 60 Vbeta and 13 Jbeta primers. Sequencing was performed with immunoSEQ multiplex PCR; in TCRdb, only in-frame clones are kept and a portion is missing. The table records around 150,000 clones, roughly 79% of them present only once. The sample consisted of PBMCs. The receptors were gathered from a man aged 50-60 years in good health and CMV-seropositive.

The rearrangement uses TRBV5-4 and TRBJ1-2, with TRBD1 matching 10 bases. This CDR3 contains 14 residues. Germline V gives CDR1 SGHNT, CDR2 YYREEE (reference sequence). Trimming at V came to 4 bases and at J to 3 bases, leaving 3 bases not matched to a gene. The CDR3 here is CASSLGQGYYGYTF. CDR3 DNA sequence: TGTGCCAGCAGCCTGGGACAGGGGTACTATGGCTACACCTTC.

This clone was seen a handful of times. This sequence joins TRBV18 and TRBJ1-5; 9 bases align to TRBD1. The V segment lost 0 bases and the J segment 0 bases; nucleotides outside the gene matches: 0. The length of the CDR3 is 16 residues. CDR1 is KGHSH, CDR2 LQKENI, per germline. The CDR3 spells CASSPPGQGSNQPQHF. The CDR3 DNA sequence: TGTGCCAGCTCACCACCGGGACAGGGTAGCAATCAGCCCCAGCATTTT. The full variable domain, in which reference TRBV18 and TRBJ1-5 provide the parts outside the CDR3, is NAGVMQNPRHLVRRRGQEARLRCSPMKGHSHVYWYRQLPEEGLKFMVYLQKENIIDESGMPKERFSAEFPKEGPSILRIQQVVRGDSAAYFCASSPPGQGSNQPQHFGDGTRLSIL.

The J gene is TRBJ1-6, the V gene TRBV15; D uncertain. The CDR3 has 18 amino acids. Trimming removed 0 bases at V and 9 bases at J, with 21 bases between. CDR1 is LNHNV and CDR2 is YYDKDF in the germline V gene (reference sequence). This chain's CDR3 is CATSRDPATPGSISPLHF. The CDR3 coding sequence is TGTGCCACCAGCAGAGATCCCGCCACCCCGGGGTCCATTTCACCCCTCCACTTT.

The gene calls are TRBV6-5 and TRBJ2-2, with 10 bases matching TRBD1. Trimming cost V 6 bases and J 6 bases; bases outside gene matches: 7. The CDR3 totals 15 residues. Looked up from germline, CDR1 is MNHEY and CDR2 is SVGAGI. Written as DNA, the CDR3 is TGTGCCAGCAGATTCGACAGGGGGCCGGCCGGGGAGCTGTTTTTT. Its translation is CASRFDRGPAGELFF.

The chain employs TRBV19 and TRBJ1-6; maybe TRBD1 (5 bases). Trimming removed 1 base from V and 7 bases from J, with 11 bases in between. CDR1 is LNHDA, CDR2 SQIVND, per germline (reference sequence). The CDR3 is made up of 15 amino acids. CDR3 protein: CASSIADSSNSPLHF. As DNA, the CDR3 is TGTGCCAGTAGTATAGCCGACAGCTCCAATTCACCCCTCCACTTT.

The gene calls are TRBV5-1 and TRBJ2-5; 10 bases agree with TRBD2. Germline CDR1 is SGHRS and CDR2 is YFSETQ. The length of the CDR3 is 17 residues. Trimming removed 0 bases from V and 1 base from J; junction bases left unmatched: 6. CDR3 DNA sequence: TGCGCCAGCAGCTTGGTGGTTAGCGGGGGGTCCCAAGAGACCCAGTACTTC. This codes for CASSLVVSGGSQETQYF.

The genes are TRBV18 and TRBJ2-5, with 7 bases fitting TRBD2. Germline V CDR1 and CDR2: KGHSH, LQKENI. J was trimmed by 3 bases and V by 6 bases; bases with no gene match: 7. This CDR3 is 14 amino acids long. The chain's CDR3 is CASSPSAGKETQYF. The DNA for the CDR3 is TGTGCCAGCTCCCCATCAGCGGGGAAAGAGACCCAGTACTTC.

The chain links TRBV27 to TRBJ1-5, with TRBD1 identical over 8 bases. CDR3 length equals 13 residues. V was pared by 8 bases and J by 3 bases, with 3 bases of the junction left unmatched. The germline gives CDR1 MNHEY, CDR2 SMNVEV (reference sequence). This chain's CDR3 is CASWTGTNQPQHF. The CDR3 DNA reads as TGTGCCAGCTGGACAGGGACCAATCAGCCCCAGCATTTT.

The V call is TRBV5-4, the J call TRBJ2-3, with a tentative D call TRBD1 (5 bases). The CDR3 sequence is 15 residues long. CDR1 SGHNT and CDR2 YYREEE come from the germline V gene (reference sequence). Trimming left V 0 bases short and J 5 bases short, with 13 bases between. In nucleotides, the CDR3 is TGTGCCAGCAGCTTGGAAGGGGTCCGGTTAGATACGCAGTATTTT. This translates into CASSLEGVRLDTQYF. The whole variable domain, remainder taken from reference TRBV5-4 and TRBJ2-3, is ETGVTQSPTHLIKTRGQQVTLRCSSQSGHNTVSWYQQALGQGPQFIFQYYREEENGRGNFPPRFSGLQFPNYSSELNVNALELDDSALYLCASSLEGVRLDTQYFGPGTRLTVL.

The genes are TRBV11-3 and TRBJ1-1, with D possibly TRBD1 on 5 matching bases. Trimming took 3 bases from V and 5 from J, leaving 10 bases between them. There are 13 residues in the CDR3. The germline V gene has CDR1 SGHNT and CDR2 YENEEA. The CDR3 bases are TGTGCCAGCAGCTTGCCGGGGGGTACTGAAGCTTTCTTT. The encoded protein is CASSLPGGTEAFF.

V gene TRBV16 combines with J gene TRBJ2-2; the D is unclear. Trimming removed 0 bases at V and 10 bases at J, with 9 bases between. Germline V gene lookup returns CDR1 KGHSY and CDR2 FQNENV. The CDR3 length is 13 residues. The CDR3 protein is CASSQSLPSELFF. Here the CDR3 DNA reads TGTGCCAGCAGCCAATCGCTACCCTCGGAGCTGTTTTTT.

This CDR3 reads CASSLLGGDQPQHF. In nucleotides, the CDR3 is TGCGCCAGCAGCTTGTTAGGGGGCGATCAGCCCCAGCATTTT. The V and J genes are TRBV5-1 and TRBJ1-5, with 7 bases identical to TRBD1. Germline V gene lookup returns CDR1 SGHRS and CDR2 YFSETQ. Unmatched junction bases numbered 3, after V lost 1 base and J lost 5 bases. The CDR3 is 14 amino acids.

The gene calls are TRBV19 and TRBJ1-1; 10 bases line up with TRBD1. The CDR3 consists of 15 residues. V lost 4 bases and J lost 5; bases outside the gene matches: 7. Germline V lookup: CDR1 LNHDA, CDR2 SQIVND (reference sequence). The CDR3 nucleotides are TGTGCCAGTAGTACGGGGAGGACAGGGGGGACTGAAGCTTTCTTT. This translates into CASSTGRTGGTEAFF.

CDR3 coding DNA: TGTGCCAGCAGTCCTCCGGGACAGATGAACACCGGGGAGCTGTTTTTT. Translation: CASSPPGQMNTGELFF. This rearrangement joins TRBV28 to TRBJ2-2; the match to TRBD1 covers 7 bases. The V and J ends lost 5 bases and 1 base, in that order; junction bases with no gene match: 7. Germline CDR1 MDHEN, CDR2 SYDVKM. The CDR3 totals 16 residues. The whole variable domain, remainder taken from reference TRBV28 and TRBJ2-2, is DVKVTQSSRYLVKRTGEKVFLECVQDMDHENMFWYRQDPGLGLRLIYFSYDVKMKEKGDIPEGYSVSREKKERFSLILESASTNQTSMYLCASSPPGQMNTGELFFGEGSRLTVL.

A few counts support this clone. The chain couples TRBV7-2 to TRBJ2-2, with D perhaps TRBD1 (6 bases). The CDR3 totals 16 residues. In germline, CDR1 is SGHTA, CDR2 FQGNSA. V lost 3 bases, J lost 1 base, and 12 bases lay in between. CDR3 bases: TGTGCCAGCAGCTTCTCCAGGGGCTTGAACACCGGGGAGCTGTTTTTT. Residues: CASSFSRGLNTGELFF.

This clone was detected many times. The V call is TRBV6-5, the J call TRBJ2-2, with TRBD1 identical over 9 bases. V lost 4 bases to trimming and J lost 6 bases; unmatched junction nucleotides: 9. CDR1 and CDR2 (germline): MNHEY, SVGAGI. CDR3 length equals 16 residues. Written as DNA, the CDR3 is TGTGCCAGCAGTTTGTCAACCGGGACAGGGTCCGGGGAGCTGTTTTTT. The encoded protein is CASSLSTGTGSGELFF.

The chain links TRBV28 to TRBJ1-2; 7 bases agree with TRBD1. CDR1 MDHEN and CDR2 SYDVKM come from the germline V gene. The V segment lost 3 bases and the J segment 4 bases; nucleotides outside the gene matches: 8. CDR3 size: 15 residues. The CDR3 spells CASSFVSGGTYGYTF. CDR3 nucleotide sequence: TGTGCCAGCAGTTTTGTCTCAGGGGGGACCTATGGCTACACCTTC.

The genes are TRBV7-8 and TRBJ2-7; TRBD2 aligns across 8 bases. The ends lost 2 bases at V and 2 bases at J; junction bases unmatched: 5. This CDR3 contains 15 residues. The germline CDR1 and CDR2 sequences are SGHVS and FQNEAQ. The CDR3 loop reads CASSLSSGVAYEQYV. The DNA of the CDR3 is TGTGCCAGCAGCTTAAGTAGCGGGGTCGCCTACGAGCAGTACGTC.

The chain is built from TRBV5-8 and TRBJ2-3; D is perhaps TRBD2 (6 bases). The germline V gene encodes CDR1 SGHTS and CDR2 YDEGEE. Trimming pared 7 bases from V and 1 base from J, leaving 13 bases between. The CDR3 sequence is 14 residues long. CDR3 bases: TGTGCCAGCGGGGGAGGTTGGGGCACAGATACGCAGTATTTT. Its translation is CASGGGWGTDTQYF.

The chain joins TRBV7-8 to TRBJ2-7; tentatively, D is TRBD2 (7 bases). V shed 1 base and J shed 9 bases, with 13 bases lying between them. The CDR3 runs to 13 residues. Germline-derived CDR1 and CDR2 are SGHVS and FQNEAQ. CDR3 nucleotides: TGTGCCAGCAGCTTAGAGGGAGGGGGTGGGCAGTACTTC. Protein: CASSLEGGGGQYF. The variable domain in full, completed from reference TRBV7-8 and TRBJ2-7, reads GAGVSQSPRYKVAKRGQDVALRCDPISGHVSLFWYQQALGQGPEFLTYFQNEAQLDKSGLPSDRFFAERPEGSVSTLKIQRTQQEDSAVYLCASSLEGGGGQYFGPGTRLTVT.

This chain uses TRBV30 with TRBJ1-1; unclear D gene. V lost 0 bases to trimming and J lost 8 bases, with 10 bases between them. The CDR3 consists of 12 residues. In germline, CDR1 is GTSNPN, CDR2 SVGIG (reference sequence). In DNA form, the CDR3 reads TGTGCCTGGAGTGTGGTTCGAGGGGAAGCTTTCTTT. Translation gives CAWSVVRGEAFF.

This clone was observed a handful of times. CDR3 residues: CASSLGGYGNTEAFF. DNA for the CDR3: TGTGCCAGCAGCTTAGGGGGTTACGGGAACACTGAAGCTTTCTTT. The chain combines TRBV5-6 with TRBJ1-1; tentatively, D is TRBD1 (6 bases). Trimming left V 2 bases short and J 1 base short, with 12 bases between. Germline CDR1 and CDR2: SGHDT and YYEEEE. CDR3 size: 15 residues.